Each of the 2 T cell receptor beta chains below was sequenced from the same sample in a study of T cells in Graves' hyperthyroidism and ophthalmopathy (dated by TCRdb to about 2019). Libraries were built with multiplex PCR. The run used an Illumina HiSeq 2000. The TCR beta CDR3 regions were amplified from RNA transcripts. The first round of RT-PCR for the TCR CDR3 was performed with the HTBI primer set and the Qiagen OneStep RT-PCR kit. The raw public reads went through TCRdb reprocessing: fastp at Q25, MiXCR clone calling, in-frame beta chains kept. Every CDR3 protein is listed once, alongside the most common genes and DNA of its rows. The sample table shows some 510,000 distinct CDR3 sequences, and 20% are seen once. Approximately 25% of the sample is held by the ten biggest clonotypes. The sequencing input was blood. Receptor source: a man in his late teens or twenties with Graves' hyperthyroidism.

The CDR3 is CASSIRRRQGNYGYTF. The CDR3 DNA sequence: TGTGCCAGCAGCATCCGGAGGAGGCAGGGAAACTATGGCTACACCTTC. This chain connects TRBV9 to TRBJ1-2; D is possibly TRBD1 (5 bases). V was trimmed by 4 bases and J by 2 bases, leaving 18 bases between them. The germline gives CDR1 SGDLS, CDR2 YYNGEE. This CDR3 has 16 amino acids.

Ten or more counts support this clonotype. The V call is TRBV12-3 or TRBV12-4, the J call TRBJ2-4; D is possibly TRBD1 (5 bases). This CDR3 comprises 16 residues. Trimming took off 1 base at V and 1 base at J, with 11 bases between the two ends. This chain's CDR3 is CASSLGAGNAKNIQYF. CDR3 coding DNA: TGTGCCAGCAGTTTAGGGGCAGGGAACGCCAAAAACATTCAGTACTTC.